A selection of T cell receptor beta chains follows, all from one sample in a study of early T cells in non-severe SARS-CoV-2 infection. MiXCR was run by TCRdb on the 5' RACE reads, yielding one entry per CDR3 protein. The table records tens of thousands of distinct CDR3 sequences, 3% to 4.5% of them present only once. The sample taken for sequencing was whole blood. Receptors originate from an adult who was a healthcare worker with PCR-confirmed SARS-CoV-2 infection or an uninfected control (not recorded which). Each CDR3 is given with its conserved first and last residue. The D gene is left open where the match is weak. Clone size is given for some rows only: seen once, a few or many times, or a class if the clone is expanded.

TRBJ2-3,.,TRBV27,many,TGTGCCAGACAACAGGGTTCTCTCGGAAATACGCAGTATTTT,CARQQGSLGNTQYF
TRBJ2-7,TRBD2,TRBV3-1,many,TGTGCCAGCAGCCAAGATGGGCGGGAGGACGAGCAGTACTTC,CASSQDGREDEQYF
TRBJ2-7,TRBD1,TRBV6-1,many,TGTGCCACCCAGGCTGGGACAGGCTACTACGAGCAGTACTTC,CATQAGTGYYEQYF
TRBJ2-5,.,TRBV7-9,many,TGTGCCAGCAGCCGAATAACACAAGAGACCCAGTACTTC,CASSRITQETQYF
TRBJ2-4,TRBD2,TRBV9,.,TGTGCCAGCAGCTCAACGGGACTAGCGGGAGCCAAAAACATTCAGTACTTC,CASSSTGLAGAKNIQYF
TRBJ2-3,TRBD2,TRBV24-1,many,TGTGCCACCAGTGACCGGACTAGCGGGAGGATGGATACGCAGTATTTT,CATSDRTSGRMDTQYF
TRBJ1-1,.,TRBV20-1,many,TGCAGTGTTGGCAGTTCATTGAACACTGAAGCTTTCTTT,CSVGSSLNTEAFF
TRBJ2-1,TRBD2,TRBV28,many,TGTGCCATCCGAAAGCGGGAGGGCCCGGTTAACCCCTACAATGAGCAGTTCTTC,CAIRKREGPVNPYNEQFF
TRBJ2-2,.,TRBV19,few,TGTGCCAGTAGGAATAGTGAGACCGGGGAGCTGTTTTTT,CASRNSETGELFF
TRBJ1-2,.,TRBV4-3,medium-sized,TGCGCCAGCAGCCCCGCGATCGGGTCAAACTATGGCTACACCTTC,CASSPAIGSNYGYTF
TRBJ2-3,TRBD2,TRBV28,few,TGTGCCAGCAGGCCTAGCGGCAAGGATACGCAGTATTTT,CASRPSGKDTQYF
TRBJ1-5,.,TRBV6-2/TRBV6-3,many,TGTGCCAGCAGTGGGACGGTTTATAGCAATCAGCCCCAGCATTTT,CASSGTVYSNQPQHF
TRBJ1-6,.,TRBV2,many,TGTGCCAGCAGTGAACGTGGGGCGAATAATAATTCACCCCTCCACTTT,CASSERGANNNSPLHF
TRBJ2-1,TRBD2,TRBV5-1,many,TGCGCCAGCAGGGAGCGGGAGAAGGGTGAGCAGTTCTTC,CASREREKGEQFF
TRBJ2-3,TRBD2,TRBV10-3,many,TGTGCCATCGCCGGGACTAGCGGGCCGTTGGATACGCAGTATTTT,CAIAGTSGPLDTQYF
TRBJ2-1,TRBD2,TRBV4-1,many,TGCGCCAGCAGCCAAGATCCGGGCGCGGGAGCAATAAGGAATGAGCAGTTCTTC,CASSQDPGAGAIRNEQFF
TRBJ2-3,.,TRBV19,.,TGTGCCAGTAGTCGGGGACCCCGCACAGATACGCAGTATTTT,CASSRGPRTDTQYF
TRBJ2-3,.,TRBV7-2,many,TGTGCCAGCAGCTTAGCCCAGGGTGGGGGGACAGATACGCAGTATTTT,CASSLAQGGGTDTQYF
TRBJ1-3,TRBD1,TRBV29-1,.,TGCAGCGCCCTGGACAGGGCCGGAAACACCATATATTTT,CSALDRAGNTIYF
TRBJ2-5,.,TRBV24-1,many,TGTGCCACCACCGGGGGTCACGAGGAGACCCAGTACTTC,CATTGGHEETQYF
TRBJ2-2,.,TRBV29-1,many,TGCAGCGTCGCCAGAAACACCGGGGAGCTGTTTTTT,CSVARNTGELFF
TRBJ2-3,TRBD2,TRBV20-1,few,TGCAGTGCTAGGGATCTTAGCGGGAGTCCACGGGGCGGGGATACGCAGTATTTT,CSARDLSGSPRGGDTQYF
TRBJ2-2,.,TRBV24-1,few,TGTGCCACCAGTGATTTGCAAGGGGCAGGGAGCACCGGGGAGCTGTTTTTT,CATSDLQGAGSTGELFF
TRBJ2-7,TRBD2,TRBV20-1,many,TGCAGTGCTAGAGATAGAGGAAAGCGGGAGCGAAACGAGCAGTACTTC,CSARDRGKRERNEQYF
TRBJ2-2,.,TRBV12-3/TRBV12-4,many,TGTGCCAGTTCAGACTCGCCGCCCGACACCGGGGAGCTGTTTTTT,CASSDSPPDTGELFF
TRBJ2-3,TRBD1,TRBV10-3,many,TGTGCCATCAGTGCCATTCCGACAGGGAGCGCAGATACGCAGTATTTT,CAISAIPTGSADTQYF
TRBJ1-2,.,TRBV2,.,TGTGCCAGCAGTGAAGACCCAGGAGCTAACTATGGCTACACCTTC,CASSEDPGANYGYTF
TRBJ1-4,.,TRBV7-2,few,TGTGCCAGCAGCCTAAGACAGGTTGCAACTAATGAAAAACTGTTTTTT,CASSLRQVATNEKLFF
TRBJ1-1,TRBD1,TRBV19,.,TGTGCCAGTAGCCGCATACAGGGGGATGAAGCTTTCTTT,CASSRIQGDEAFF
TRBJ2-3,.,TRBV20-1,many,TGCAGTGCAACTCAACCTGGGGGTACAGATACGCAGTATTTT,CSATQPGGTDTQYF
TRBJ2-3,.,TRBV9,.,TGTGCCAGCAGCGTAGCTCAGGGGGAGGGCCCAGATACGCAGTATTTT,CASSVAQGEGPDTQYF
TRBJ2-1,.,TRBV27,.,TGTGCCAGCAGTCTATCTGGAGGAAATGAGCAGTTCTTC,CASSLSGGNEQFF
TRBJ2-3,.,TRBV24-1,many,TGTGCCACCAGTGCCGGGACTCCCGGGACGCAGTATTTT,CATSAGTPGTQYF
TRBJ2-1,.,TRBV7-3,.,TGTGCCAGCAGCTTATTCGGTTCCTACAATGAGCAGTTCTTC,CASSLFGSYNEQFF
TRBJ2-5,TRBD1,TRBV20-1,many,TGCAGTGCTGAACAGGGGGCTAAAGAGACCCAGTACTTC,CSAEQGAKETQYF
TRBJ2-1,TRBD2,TRBV6-5,many,TGTGCCAGCAGTTTGAGCGGGAGTGGGAATGAGCAGTTCTTC,CASSLSGSGNEQFF
TRBJ1-1,.,TRBV7-9,.,TGTGCCAGCAGCTTAGTCTCGGCCCCAGAAGCTTTCTTT,CASSLVSAPEAFF
TRBJ2-3,.,TRBV6-4,many,TGTGCCAGCAGTGAGCGGAGCACAGATACGCAGTATTTT,CASSERSTDTQYF
TRBJ2-1,TRBD1,TRBV29-1,.,TGCAGCGTAACACCTCAGGGACAGTATGTGAATGAGCAGTTCTTC,CSVTPQGQYVNEQFF
TRBJ1-1,.,TRBV11-2,many,TGTGCCAGCAGCTTAGGGCGGGAGAACACTGAAGCTTTCTTT,CASSLGRENTEAFF
TRBJ2-7,.,TRBV27,many,TGTGCCAGCAGGGAGGTCGGTCGTTATGAGCAGTACTTC,CASREVGRYEQYF
TRBJ2-1,TRBD2,TRBV20-1,few,TGCAGTGCGCGAAGCGGGAGCGGGTATGAGCAGTTCTTC,CSARSGSGYEQFF
TRBJ2-4,TRBD2,TRBV7-2,many,TGTGCCAGCAGCTCCAGCGGGAGTATAGCCAAAAACATTCAGTACTTC,CASSSSGSIAKNIQYF
TRBJ2-7,TRBD2,TRBV20-1,many,TGCAGTGCTACCGGGACTAGCGGCTGGACCTACGAGCAGTACTTC,CSATGTSGWTYEQYF
TRBJ2-6,.,TRBV7-2,many,TGTGCCAGCAGCTTAGGGGGCTCTGGGGCCAACGTCCTGACTTTC,CASSLGGSGANVLTF
TRBJ2-3,TRBD2,TRBV4-3,.,TGCGCCAGCAGCCAAGCGAGGGCTAGCGGGAGCGCAGATACGCAGTATTTT,CASSQARASGSADTQYF
TRBJ2-1,TRBD1,TRBV20-1,many,TGCAGTGCTTGGACAGGGGGCGTAAGCAATGAGCAGTTCTTC,CSAWTGGVSNEQFF
TRBJ1-4,.,TRBV12-5,many,TGTGCTAGTGGTTTGGTAGTGGACAGTCATGAAAAACTGTTTTTT,CASGLVVDSHEKLFF
TRBJ2-5,TRBD2,TRBV19,few,TGTGCCAGTAGTATACGGAGGACTAGCGGCCGATTAGAGACCCAGTACTTC,CASSIRRTSGRLETQYF
TRBJ2-3,TRBD2,TRBV7-9,.,TGTGCCAGCAGCTCCCAAGCGGGAGGGCAAACAGATACGCAGTATTTT,CASSSQAGGQTDTQYF
TRBJ2-1,TRBD2,TRBV14,many,TGTGCCAGCAGCCAAGATCGCGCGGCTAGCGGGAGGGCACTTGAGCAGTTCTTC,CASSQDRAASGRALEQFF
TRBJ2-7,.,TRBV6-5,many,TGTGCCAGCAGTTACTCCGGGCAGGAAGAGCAGTACTTC,CASSYSGQEEQYF
TRBJ1-4,.,TRBV28,many,TGTGCCAGCAGTCCGGCTAATGAAAAACTGTTTTTT,CASSPANEKLFF
TRBJ1-5,TRBD1,TRBV29-1,many,TGCAGCGTTGGACAGGGTAGAGGGCAGCCCCAGCATTTT,CSVGQGRGQPQHF
TRBJ2-5,TRBD1,TRBV24-1,few,TGTGCCACCGGGGGACAGGGCCTTCCTGGGGCCCAAGAGACCCAGTACTTC,CATGGQGLPGAQETQYF
TRBJ2-5,.,TRBV7-6,many,TGTGCCAGCAGCTTAAACAGGGTCGCTGAGACCCAGTACTTC,CASSLNRVAETQYF
TRBJ2-5,TRBD1,TRBV7-9,many,TGTGCCAGCAGCAAGACAGGGGACCAGACCCAGTACTTC,CASSKTGDQTQYF